Listed here are 10 T cell receptor beta chains from one sample, sequenced in a study of blood T cell repertoires in COVID-19. Using immunoSEQ multiplex PCR, the repertoire was profiled, and TCRdb retains in-frame clones only, with some absent. The sample lists 50,000 to 65,000 clones; roughly 90% were seen once. Sequenced material: peripheral blood. These receptors came from a human donor in a cohort sampled during active COVID-19.

V usage is TRBV7-2 and J usage is TRBJ2-5; possible D gene TRBD1, 6 bases. Germline V gene sequence: CDR1 SGHTA, CDR2 FQGNSA. The V end lost 5 bases, the J end lost 3 bases, and 10 bases lay between the germline ends. This CDR3 contains 13 residues. Here the CDR3 DNA reads TGTGCCAGCAGCCAAGACAGGAAAGAGACCCAGTACTTC. It specifies CASSQDRKETQYF.

This sequence joins TRBV7-9 and TRBJ2-5, with TRBD1 as a possible D gene (5 bases). The germline CDR1 and CDR2 sequences are SEHNR and FQNEAQ (reference sequence). V lost 4 bases and J lost 4, with 13 bases in between. The CDR3 totals 14 residues. The CDR3 loop reads CASSSTQGTETQYF. CDR3 in DNA: TGTGCCAGCAGCTCAACCCAGGGAACAGAGACCCAGTACTTC.

The chain couples TRBV18 to TRBJ2-3; 7 nucleotides line up with TRBD2. The V and J ends lost 4 bases and 2 bases, in that order; junction bases with no gene match: 15. The germline V gene has CDR1 KGHSH and CDR2 LQKENI. This CDR3 has 18 amino acids. The CDR3 sequence is CASSLELLAETNTDTQYF. CDR3 in DNA: TGTGCCAGCTCACTGGAGCTTCTAGCGGAGACTAACACAGATACGCAGTATTTT.

The rearrangement uses TRBV7-6 and TRBJ2-7; 7 bases line up with TRBD2. The V gene end was trimmed by 3 bases and the J gene end by 2 bases; junction bases not matched to a gene: 4. In germline, CDR1 is SGHVS, CDR2 FNYEAQ. The length of the CDR3 is 14 residues. The CDR3 loop is CASSLIREAYEQYF. The DNA for the CDR3 is TGTGCCAGCAGCTTGATCCGGGAGGCCTACGAGCAGTACTTC.

The chain employs TRBV6-4 and TRBJ1-2; 7 nucleotides align to TRBD1. Per the germline V gene, CDR1 is MRHNA and CDR2 is SNTAGT. J lost 2 bases, V lost 9 bases, and 9 bases had no gene match. This CDR3 spans 14 amino acids. The CDR3 coding sequence is TGTGCCAGTAGTCAGGGGGGTGGCAACTATGGCTACACCTTC. Translation: CASSQGGGNYGYTF.

The chain carries TRBV9 and TRBJ1-4; D not resolved. Germline loops: CDR1 SGDLS, CDR2 YYNGEE. The CDR3 loop spans 14 amino acids. V was clipped by 3 bases and J by 7 bases, with 13 bases between them. CDR3 in amino acids: CASSGPGSGEKLFF. CDR3 DNA: TGTGCCAGCAGCGGCCCGGGAAGCGGTGAAAAACTGTTTTTT. Full variable domain (missing parts from reference TRBV9 and TRBJ1-4): DSGVTQTPKHLITATGQRVTLRCSPRSGDLSVYWYQQSLDQGLQFLIQYYNGEERAKGNILERFSAQQFPDLHSELNLSSLELGDSALYFCASSGPGSGEKLFFGSGTQLSVL.

This clone has a single count. The V and J genes are TRBV11-3 and TRBJ2-5; D perhaps matches TRBD2 (6 bases). From germline, CDR1 is SGHNT and CDR2 YENEEA. Trimming cost V 5 bases and J 3 bases, with 10 bases left between them. This CDR3 comprises 13 residues. The CDR3 nucleotides are TGTGCCAGCAGCGGGTGGGGGGAAGAGACCCAGTACTTC. Residues: CASSGWGEETQYF.

The chain combines TRBV2 with TRBJ1-5, with 8 bases fitting TRBD1. The junction had 0 bases not matched to a gene; V was cut back by 4 bases and J by 4 bases. CDR1 SNHLY and CDR2 FYNNEI come from the germline V gene. The length of the CDR3 is 13 residues. The CDR3 nucleotides read TGTGCCAGCAGTGGGACAGGGAATCAGCCCCAGCATTTT. Translated, it gives CASSGTGNQPQHF.

The V call is TRBV7-2, the J call TRBJ2-2; 12 bases agree with TRBD2. The CDR3 is made up of 18 amino acids. J was trimmed by 2 bases and V by 4 bases; bases with no gene match: 8. CDR1 and CDR2 from the germline V gene are SGHTA and FQGNSA. In DNA, the CDR3 is TGTGCCAGCAGCTCTCTAGCGGGGGGGCCTGGTAACACCGGGGAGCTGTTTTTT. Protein: CASSSLAGGPGNTGELFF.

The chain couples TRBV7-2 to TRBJ2-4; 7 bases align to TRBD2. Germline V CDR1 and CDR2: SGHTA, FQGNSA. With 4 bases clipped from V and 7 bases from J, the junction kept 10 bases outside the gene matches. The CDR3 spans 15 residues. The CDR3 loop is CASSSRLAGANIQYF. For the CDR3, the DNA is TGTGCCAGCAGCTCCCGGTTGGCGGGAGCGAACATTCAGTACTTC.